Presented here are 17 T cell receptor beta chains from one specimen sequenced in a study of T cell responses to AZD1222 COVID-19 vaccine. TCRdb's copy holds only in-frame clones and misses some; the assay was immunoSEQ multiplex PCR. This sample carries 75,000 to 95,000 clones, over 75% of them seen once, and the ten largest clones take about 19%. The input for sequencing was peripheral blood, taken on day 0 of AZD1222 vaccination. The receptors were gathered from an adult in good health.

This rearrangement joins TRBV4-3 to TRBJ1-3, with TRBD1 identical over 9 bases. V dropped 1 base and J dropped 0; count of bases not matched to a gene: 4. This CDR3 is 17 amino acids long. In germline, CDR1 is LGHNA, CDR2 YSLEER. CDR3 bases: TGCGCCAGCAGCCAAGGGGGACAGGGAGGCTCTGGAAACACCATATATTTT. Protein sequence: CASSQGGQGGSGNTIYF.

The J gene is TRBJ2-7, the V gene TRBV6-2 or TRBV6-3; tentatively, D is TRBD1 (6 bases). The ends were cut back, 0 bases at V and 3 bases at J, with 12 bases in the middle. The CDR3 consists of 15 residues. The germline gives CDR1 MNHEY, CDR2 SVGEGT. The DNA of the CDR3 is TGTGCCAGCAGTTACTCGGGGGCAGAAGGCTACGAGCAGTACTTC. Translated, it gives CASSYSGAEGYEQYF.

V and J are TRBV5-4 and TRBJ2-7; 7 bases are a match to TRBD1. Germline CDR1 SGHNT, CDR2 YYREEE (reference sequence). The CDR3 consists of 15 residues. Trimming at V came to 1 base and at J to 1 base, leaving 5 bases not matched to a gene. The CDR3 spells CASSLPLTGSYEQYF. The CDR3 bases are TGTGCCAGCAGCTTGCCATTGACAGGGTCCTACGAGCAGTACTTC.

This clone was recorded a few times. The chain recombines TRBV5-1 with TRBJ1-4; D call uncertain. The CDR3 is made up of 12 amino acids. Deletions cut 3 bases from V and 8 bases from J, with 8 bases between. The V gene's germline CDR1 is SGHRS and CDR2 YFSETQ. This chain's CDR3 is CASSSTGEKLFF. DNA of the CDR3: TGCGCCAGCAGCTCTACGGGGGAAAAACTGTTTTTT.

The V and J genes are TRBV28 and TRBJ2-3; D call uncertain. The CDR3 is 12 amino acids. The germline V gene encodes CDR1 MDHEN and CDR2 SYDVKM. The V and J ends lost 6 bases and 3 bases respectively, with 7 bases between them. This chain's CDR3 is CASSPATDTQYF. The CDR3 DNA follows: TGTGCCAGCAGCCCCGCGACAGATACGCAGTATTTT.

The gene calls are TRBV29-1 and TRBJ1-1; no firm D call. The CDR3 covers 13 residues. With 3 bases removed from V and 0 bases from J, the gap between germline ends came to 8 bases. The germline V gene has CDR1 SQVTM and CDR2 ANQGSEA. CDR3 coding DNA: TGCAGCGTTGATCGTCAGGTGAACACTGAAGCTTTCTTT. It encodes CSVDRQVNTEAFF.

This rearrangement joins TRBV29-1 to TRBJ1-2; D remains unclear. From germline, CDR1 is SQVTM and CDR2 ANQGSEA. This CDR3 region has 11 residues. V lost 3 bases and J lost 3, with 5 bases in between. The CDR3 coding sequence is TGCAGCGTTGACCCAGACTATGGCTACACCTTC. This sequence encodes CSVDPDYGYTF.

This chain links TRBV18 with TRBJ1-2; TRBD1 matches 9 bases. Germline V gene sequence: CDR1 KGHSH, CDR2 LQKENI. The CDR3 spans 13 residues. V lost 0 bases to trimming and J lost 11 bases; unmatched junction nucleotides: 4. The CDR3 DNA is TGTGCCAGCTCACCACCGGTGGACAGGGGATACACCTTC. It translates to CASSPPVDRGYTF. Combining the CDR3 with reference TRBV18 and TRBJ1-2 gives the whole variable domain NAGVMQNPRHLVRRRGQEARLRCSPMKGHSHVYWYRQLPEEGLKFMVYLQKENIIDESGMPKERFSAEFPKEGPSILRIQQVVRGDSAAYFCASSPPVDRGYTFGSGTRLTVV.

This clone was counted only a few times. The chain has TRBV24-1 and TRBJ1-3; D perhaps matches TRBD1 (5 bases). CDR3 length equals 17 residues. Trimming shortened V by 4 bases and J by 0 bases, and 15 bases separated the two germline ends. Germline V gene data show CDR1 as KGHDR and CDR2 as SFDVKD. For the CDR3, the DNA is TGTGCCACCAGTGACACACCAGGGAAAATCTCTGGAAACACCATATATTTT. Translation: CATSDTPGKISGNTIYF.

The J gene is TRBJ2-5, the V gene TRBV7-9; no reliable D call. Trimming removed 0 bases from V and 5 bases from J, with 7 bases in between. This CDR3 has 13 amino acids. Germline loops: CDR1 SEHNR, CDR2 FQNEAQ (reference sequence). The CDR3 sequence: CASSLAQEETQYF. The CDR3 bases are TGTGCCAGCAGCTTAGCCCAGGAGGAGACCCAGTACTTC.

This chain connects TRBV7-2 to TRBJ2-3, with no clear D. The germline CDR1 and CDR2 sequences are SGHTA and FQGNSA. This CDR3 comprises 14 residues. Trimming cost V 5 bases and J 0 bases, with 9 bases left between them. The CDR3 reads CASSPKGSTDTQYF. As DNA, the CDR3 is TGTGCCAGCAGCCCCAAGGGCAGCACAGATACGCAGTATTTT.

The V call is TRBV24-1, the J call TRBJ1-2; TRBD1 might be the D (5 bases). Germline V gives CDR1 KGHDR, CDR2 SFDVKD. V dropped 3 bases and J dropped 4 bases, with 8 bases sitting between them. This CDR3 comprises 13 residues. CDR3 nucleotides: TGTGCCACCAGTGATGGGGACCCCTATGGCTACACCTTC. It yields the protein CATSDGDPYGYTF.

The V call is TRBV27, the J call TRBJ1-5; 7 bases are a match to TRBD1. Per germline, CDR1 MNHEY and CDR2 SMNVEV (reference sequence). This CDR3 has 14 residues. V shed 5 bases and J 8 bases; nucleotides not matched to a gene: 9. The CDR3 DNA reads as TGTGCCAGCAGTCCCGGGACAGCCCTGAAGCCCCAGCATTTT. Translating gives CASSPGTALKPQHF.

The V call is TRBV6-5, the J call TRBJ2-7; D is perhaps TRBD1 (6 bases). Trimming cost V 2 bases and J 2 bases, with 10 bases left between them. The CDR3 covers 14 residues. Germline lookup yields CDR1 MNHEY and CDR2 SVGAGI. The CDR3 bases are TGTGCCAGCAGTTACGGGCAGGGGACCTACGAGCAGTACTTC. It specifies CASSYGQGTYEQYF.

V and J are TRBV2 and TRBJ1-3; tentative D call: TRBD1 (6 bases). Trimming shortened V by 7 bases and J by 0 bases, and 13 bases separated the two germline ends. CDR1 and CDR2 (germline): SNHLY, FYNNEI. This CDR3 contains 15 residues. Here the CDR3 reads CASKRDTRSGNTIYF. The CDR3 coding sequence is TGTGCCAGCAAAAGGGACACCCGCTCTGGAAACACCATATATTTT.

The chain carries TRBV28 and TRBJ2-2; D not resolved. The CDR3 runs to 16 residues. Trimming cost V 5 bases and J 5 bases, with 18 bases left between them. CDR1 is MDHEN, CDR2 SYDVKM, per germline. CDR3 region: CASSLHLSSKTGELFF. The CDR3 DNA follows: TGTGCCAGCAGTCTCCACCTAAGTTCTAAAACCGGGGAGCTGTTTTTT. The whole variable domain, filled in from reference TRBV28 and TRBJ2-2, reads DVKVTQSSRYLVKRTGEKVFLECVQDMDHENMFWYRQDPGLGLRLIYFSYDVKMKEKGDIPEGYSVSREKKERFSLILESASTNQTSMYLCASSLHLSSKTGELFFGEGSRLTVL.

The chain's CDR3 is CASSRRETQYF. In nucleotides, the CDR3 is TGTGCCAGCAGCAGGAGGGAGACCCAGTACTTC. The chain joins TRBV21-1 to TRBJ2-5; TRBD2, the D gene given by the table, was not confirmed from the DNA. TRBV21-1 is a pseudogene. This CDR3 comprises 11 residues.